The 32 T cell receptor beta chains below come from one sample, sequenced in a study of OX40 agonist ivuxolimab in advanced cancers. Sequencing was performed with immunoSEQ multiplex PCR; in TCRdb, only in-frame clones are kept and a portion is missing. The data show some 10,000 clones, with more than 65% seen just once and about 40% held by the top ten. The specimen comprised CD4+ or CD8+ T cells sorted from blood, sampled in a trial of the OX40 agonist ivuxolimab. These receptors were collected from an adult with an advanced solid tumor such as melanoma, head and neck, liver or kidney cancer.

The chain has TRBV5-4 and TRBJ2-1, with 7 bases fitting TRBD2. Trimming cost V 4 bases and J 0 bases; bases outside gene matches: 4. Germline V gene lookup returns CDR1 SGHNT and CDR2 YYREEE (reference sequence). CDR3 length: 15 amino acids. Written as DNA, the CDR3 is TGTGCCAGCAGCCAACTAGCGAGCTCCTACAATGAGCAGTTCTTC. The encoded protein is CASSQLASSYNEQFF.

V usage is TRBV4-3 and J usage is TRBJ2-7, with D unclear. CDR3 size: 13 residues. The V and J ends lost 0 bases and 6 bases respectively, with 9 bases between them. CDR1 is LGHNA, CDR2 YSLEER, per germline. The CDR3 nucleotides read TGCGCCAGCAGCCAAGATGAATCGGGCGAGCAGTACTTC. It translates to CASSQDESGEQYF.

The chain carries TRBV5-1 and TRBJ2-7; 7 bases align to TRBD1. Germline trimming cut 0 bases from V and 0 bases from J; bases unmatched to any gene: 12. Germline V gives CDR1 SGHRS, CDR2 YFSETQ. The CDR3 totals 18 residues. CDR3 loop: CASSLGQGFGVSSYEQYF. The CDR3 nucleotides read TGCGCCAGCAGCTTGGGACAGGGTTTCGGCGTAAGCTCCTACGAGCAGTACTTC.

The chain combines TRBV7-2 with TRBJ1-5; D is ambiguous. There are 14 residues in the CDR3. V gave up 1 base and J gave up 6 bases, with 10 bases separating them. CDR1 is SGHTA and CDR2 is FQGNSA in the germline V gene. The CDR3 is CASSLVAGSQPQHF. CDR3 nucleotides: TGTGCCAGCAGCTTAGTTGCGGGATCTCAGCCCCAGCATTTT.

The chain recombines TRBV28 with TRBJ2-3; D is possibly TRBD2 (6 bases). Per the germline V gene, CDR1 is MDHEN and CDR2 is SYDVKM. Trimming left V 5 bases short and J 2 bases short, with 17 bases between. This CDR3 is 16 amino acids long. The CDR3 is CASSPRAGLATDTQYF. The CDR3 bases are TGTGCCAGCAGTCCCCGTGCGGGATTGGCCACAGATACGCAGTATTTT.

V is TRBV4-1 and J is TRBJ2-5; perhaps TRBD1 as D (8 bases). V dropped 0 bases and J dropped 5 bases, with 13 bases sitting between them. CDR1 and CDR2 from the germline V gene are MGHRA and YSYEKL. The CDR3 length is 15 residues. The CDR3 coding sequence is TGCGCCAGCAGCCAAGATACAGGGGGGGTGGAGACCCAGTACTTC. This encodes CASSQDTGGVETQYF.

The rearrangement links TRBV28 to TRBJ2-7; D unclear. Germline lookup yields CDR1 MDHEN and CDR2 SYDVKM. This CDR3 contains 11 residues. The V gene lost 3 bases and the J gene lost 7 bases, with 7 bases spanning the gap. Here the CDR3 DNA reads TGTGCCAGCAGTTTTGGGGATGAGCAGTACTTC. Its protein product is CASSFGDEQYF.

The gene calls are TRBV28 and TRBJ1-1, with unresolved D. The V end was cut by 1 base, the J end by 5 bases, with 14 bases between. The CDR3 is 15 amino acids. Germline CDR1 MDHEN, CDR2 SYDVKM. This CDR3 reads CASSLLRARETEAFF. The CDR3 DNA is TGTGCCAGCAGTTTATTGAGGGCTCGGGAAACTGAAGCTTTCTTT.

The CDR3 is CASSVGPSNTEAFF. CDR3 DNA: TGTGCCAGCAGCGTAGGACCTTCGAACACTGAAGCTTTCTTT. The rearrangement joins TRBV9 to TRBJ1-1; no definite D call. Germline CDR1 is SGDLS and CDR2 is YYNGEE. Trimming removed 0 bases from V and 1 base from J, with 7 bases in between. This CDR3 region has 14 residues.

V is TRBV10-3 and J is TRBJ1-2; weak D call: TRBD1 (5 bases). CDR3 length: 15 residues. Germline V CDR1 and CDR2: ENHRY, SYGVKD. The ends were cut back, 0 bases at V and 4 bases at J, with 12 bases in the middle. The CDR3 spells CAISESTEGSYGYTF. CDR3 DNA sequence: TGTGCCATCAGTGAGTCGACTGAGGGGTCCTATGGCTACACCTTC.

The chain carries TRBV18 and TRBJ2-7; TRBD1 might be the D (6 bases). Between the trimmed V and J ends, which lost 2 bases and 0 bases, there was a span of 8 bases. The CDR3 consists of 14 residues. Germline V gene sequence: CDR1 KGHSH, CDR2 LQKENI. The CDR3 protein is CASSPWDTSYEQYF. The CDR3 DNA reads TGTGCCAGCTCACCATGGGACACCTCCTACGAGCAGTACTTC.

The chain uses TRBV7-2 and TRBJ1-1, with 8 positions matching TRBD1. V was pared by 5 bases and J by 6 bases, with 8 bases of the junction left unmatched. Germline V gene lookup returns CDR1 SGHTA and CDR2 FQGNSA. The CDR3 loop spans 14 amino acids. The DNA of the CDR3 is TGTGCCAGCAGCCAACGACAGGGGTACGCTGAAGCTTTCTTT. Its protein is CASSQRQGYAEAFF. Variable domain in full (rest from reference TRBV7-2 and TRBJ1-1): GAGVSQSPSNKVTEKGKDVELRCDPISGHTALYWYRQSLGQGLEFLIYFQGNSAPDKSGLPSDRFSAERTGGSVSTLTIQRTQQEDSAVYLCASSQRQGYAEAFFGQGTRLTVV.

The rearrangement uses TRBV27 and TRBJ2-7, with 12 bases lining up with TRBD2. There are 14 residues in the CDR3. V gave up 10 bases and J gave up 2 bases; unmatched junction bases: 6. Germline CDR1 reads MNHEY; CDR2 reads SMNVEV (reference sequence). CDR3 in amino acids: CATSLAGGAYEQYF. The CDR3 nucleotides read TGTGCCACCTCTCTAGCGGGGGGGGCCTACGAGCAGTACTTC.

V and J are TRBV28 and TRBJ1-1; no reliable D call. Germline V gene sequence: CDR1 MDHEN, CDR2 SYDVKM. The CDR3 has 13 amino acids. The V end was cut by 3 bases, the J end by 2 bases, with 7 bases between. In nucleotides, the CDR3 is TGTGCCAGCAGTTTGGAGGAAAACACTGAAGCTTTCTTT. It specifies CASSLEENTEAFF.

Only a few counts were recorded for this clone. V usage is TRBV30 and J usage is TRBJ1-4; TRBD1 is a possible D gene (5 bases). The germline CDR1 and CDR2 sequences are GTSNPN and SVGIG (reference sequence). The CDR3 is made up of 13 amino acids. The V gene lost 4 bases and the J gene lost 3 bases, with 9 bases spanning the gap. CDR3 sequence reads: CAWTGGANEKLFF. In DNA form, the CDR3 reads TGTGCCTGGACGGGGGGGGCTAATGAAAAACTGTTTTTT.

The chain's CDR3 is CASSQGVSGNTGELFF. The CDR3 nucleotides are TGCGCCAGCAGCCAAGGGGTATCGGGTAACACCGGGGAGCTGTTTTTT. V usage is TRBV4-3 and J usage is TRBJ2-2; D unclear. CDR3 length: 16 residues. From germline, CDR1 is LGHNA and CDR2 YSLEER. The V and J ends lost 1 base and 2 bases respectively, with 11 bases between them.

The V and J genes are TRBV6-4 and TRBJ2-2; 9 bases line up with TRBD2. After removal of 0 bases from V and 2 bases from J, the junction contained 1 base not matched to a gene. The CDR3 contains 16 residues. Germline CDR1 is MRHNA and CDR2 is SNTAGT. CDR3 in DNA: TGTGCCAGCAGTGACTCTAGCGGGGGCAACACCGGGGAGCTGTTTTTT. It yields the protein CASSDSSGGNTGELFF.

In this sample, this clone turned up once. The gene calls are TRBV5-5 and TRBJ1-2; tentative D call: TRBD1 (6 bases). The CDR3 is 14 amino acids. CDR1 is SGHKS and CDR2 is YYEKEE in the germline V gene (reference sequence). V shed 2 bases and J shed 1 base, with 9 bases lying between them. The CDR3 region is CASSFEQGNYGYTF. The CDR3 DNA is TGTGCCAGCAGCTTTGAACAGGGTAACTATGGCTACACCTTC.

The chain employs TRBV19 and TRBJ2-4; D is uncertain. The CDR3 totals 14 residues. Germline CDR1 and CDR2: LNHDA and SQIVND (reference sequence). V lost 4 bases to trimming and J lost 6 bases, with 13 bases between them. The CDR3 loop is CASSKGGHLNIQYF. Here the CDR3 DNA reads TGTGCCAGTAGTAAAGGTGGGCACCTAAACATTCAGTACTTC.

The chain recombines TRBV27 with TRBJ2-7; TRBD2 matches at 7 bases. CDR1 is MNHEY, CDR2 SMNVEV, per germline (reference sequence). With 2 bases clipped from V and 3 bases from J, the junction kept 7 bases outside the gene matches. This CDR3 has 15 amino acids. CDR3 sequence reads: CASSLVGGDNYEQYF. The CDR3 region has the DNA TGTGCCAGCAGTTTAGTGGGGGGGGATAACTACGAGCAGTACTTC.

CDR3 nucleotides: TGTGCCAGCGCGGATGGGACGGACTACGAGCAGTACTTC. It is translated as CASADGTDYEQYF. This sequence joins TRBV25-1 and TRBJ2-7, with D perhaps matching TRBD1 or TRBD2 (5 bases each). V lost 8 bases to trimming and J lost 3 bases, with 14 bases between them. There are 13 residues in the CDR3. Germline lookup yields CDR1 MGHDK and CDR2 SYGVNS.

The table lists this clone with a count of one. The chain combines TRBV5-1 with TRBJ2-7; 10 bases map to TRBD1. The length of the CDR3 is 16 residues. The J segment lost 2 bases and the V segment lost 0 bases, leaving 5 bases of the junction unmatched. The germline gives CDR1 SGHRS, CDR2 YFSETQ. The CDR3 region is CASSLGLGTGAYEQYF. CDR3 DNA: TGCGCCAGCAGCTTGGGCCTCGGGACAGGGGCCTACGAGCAGTACTTC.

The CDR3 loop is CASSPLQGWETQYF. The CDR3 nucleotides read TGTGCCAGCAGCCCACTACAGGGTTGGGAGACCCAGTACTTC. The V gene is TRBV7-8, the J gene TRBJ2-5, with TRBD1 as a possible D gene (6 bases). V lost 5 bases and J 5 bases, leaving 15 bases between the germline ends. Looked up from germline, CDR1 is SGHVS and CDR2 is FQNEAQ. The CDR3 length is 14 residues.

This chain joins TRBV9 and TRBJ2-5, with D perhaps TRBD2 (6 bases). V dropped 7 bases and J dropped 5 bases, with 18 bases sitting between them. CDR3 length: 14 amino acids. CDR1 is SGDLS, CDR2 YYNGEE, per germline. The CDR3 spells CASGLSGDSETQYF. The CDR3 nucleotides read TGTGCCAGCGGACTGTCGGGGGATTCGGAGACCCAGTACTTC.

This chain's CDR3 is CASSAGTGQGEQYF. CDR3 nucleotides: TGTGCCAGCAGCGCCGGGACTGGTCAGGGAGAGCAGTACTTC. The chain couples TRBV9 to TRBJ2-7; D perhaps matches TRBD2 (6 bases). V was shortened by 3 bases and J by 7 bases, with 17 bases between the two germline ends. Germline values: CDR1 SGDLS, CDR2 YYNGEE. This CDR3 comprises 14 residues.

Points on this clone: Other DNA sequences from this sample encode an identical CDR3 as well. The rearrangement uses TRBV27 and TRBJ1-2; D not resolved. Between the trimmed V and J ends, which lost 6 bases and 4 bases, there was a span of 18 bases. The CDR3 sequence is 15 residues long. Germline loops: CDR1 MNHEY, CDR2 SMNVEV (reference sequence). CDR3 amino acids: CASSLMGSTIYGYTF. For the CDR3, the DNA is TGTGCCAGCAGCTTAATGGGGTCGACGATCTATGGCTACACCTTC.

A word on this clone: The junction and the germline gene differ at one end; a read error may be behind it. The CDR3 bases are TGTGCCAGCAGCCAAGGAGCGGAGTCCTACAATGAGCAGTTCTTC. This sequence encodes CASSQGAESYNEQFF. The V and J genes are TRBV4-1 and TRBJ2-1; a weak D match, TRBD2 (5 bases). In germline, CDR1 is MGHRA, CDR2 YSYEKL. The CDR3 extends over 15 amino acids.

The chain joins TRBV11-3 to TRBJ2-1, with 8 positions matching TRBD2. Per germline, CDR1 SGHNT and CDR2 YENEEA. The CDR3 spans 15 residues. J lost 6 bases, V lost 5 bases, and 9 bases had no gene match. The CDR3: CASSPPGLGSNEQFF. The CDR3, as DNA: TGTGCCAGCAGCCCACCGGGACTAGGGTCCAATGAGCAGTTCTTC.

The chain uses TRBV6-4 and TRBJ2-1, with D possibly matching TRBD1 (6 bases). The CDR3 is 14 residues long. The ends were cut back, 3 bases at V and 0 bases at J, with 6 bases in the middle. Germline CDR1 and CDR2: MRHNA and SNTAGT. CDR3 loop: CASSEDSSYNEQFF. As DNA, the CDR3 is TGTGCCAGCAGTGAGGACAGCTCCTACAATGAGCAGTTCTTC.

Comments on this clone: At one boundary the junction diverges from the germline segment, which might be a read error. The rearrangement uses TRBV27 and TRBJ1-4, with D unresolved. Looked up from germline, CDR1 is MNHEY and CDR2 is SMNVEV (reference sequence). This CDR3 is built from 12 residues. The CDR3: CASSLSAGVLIF. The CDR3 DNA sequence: TGTGCCAGCAGTTTATCAGCCGGGGTATTGATTTTT.

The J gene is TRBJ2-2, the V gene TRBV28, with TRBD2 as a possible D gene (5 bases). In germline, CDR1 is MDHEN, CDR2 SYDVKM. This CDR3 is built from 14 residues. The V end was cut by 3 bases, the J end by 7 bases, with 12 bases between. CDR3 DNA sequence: TGTGCCAGCAGTTTGACGACGGAGGTCGGGGAGCTGTTTTTT. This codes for CASSLTTEVGELFF.

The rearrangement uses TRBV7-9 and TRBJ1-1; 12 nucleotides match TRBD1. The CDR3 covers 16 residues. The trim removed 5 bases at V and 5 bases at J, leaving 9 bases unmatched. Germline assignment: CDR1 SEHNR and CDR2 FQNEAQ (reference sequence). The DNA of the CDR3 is TGTGCCAGCAGCCAGGGACAGGGGGCGTCGGGGACTGAAGCTTTCTTT. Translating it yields CASSQGQGASGTEAFF.